The 18 T cell receptor beta chains below all came from one sample that was sequenced in a study of blood T cells in healthy people across ages. For the second PCR, which ran for about 6 to 11 cycles, a sample-barcoded 5' primer and a J-beta primer mix were used. Each CDR3 protein is one row after TCRdb ran MiXCR on the 5' RACE reads. Counted here are approximately 1,100,000 distinct CDR3 sequences, less than 50% occurring once; the ten biggest clones make up about 19%. What was sequenced was blood. The receptor source for this set is a woman aged 60-75 years in good health.

The chain combines TRBV4-2 with TRBJ1-4; 8 bases are shared with TRBD1. Germline V CDR1 and CDR2: LGHNA, YNFKEQ. CDR3 size: 16 residues. The V gene end was trimmed by 5 bases and the J gene end by 2 bases; junction bases not matched to a gene: 7. Here the CDR3 reads CASSYGQGETNEKLFF. The DNA for the CDR3 is TGTGCCAGCAGCTACGGACAGGGCGAGACTAATGAAAAACTGTTTTTT.

The chain has TRBV15 and TRBJ1-3, with no clear D. This CDR3 comprises 13 residues. Trimming pared 1 base from V and 4 bases from J, leaving 5 bases between. Germline V gene data show CDR1 as LNHNV and CDR2 as YYDKDF (reference sequence). The CDR3 protein is CATSRVLGNTIYF. The CDR3, as DNA: TGTGCCACCAGCAGAGTCTTAGGAAACACCATATATTTT.

In its sample, this clonotype was seen a few times. This sequence joins TRBV27 and TRBJ2-7, with D perhaps matching TRBD2 (6 bases). Germline CDR1 MNHEY, CDR2 SMNVEV (reference sequence). Trimming stripped 11 bases from V and 1 base from J, with 42 bases between. The CDR3 has 22 amino acids. The DNA of the CDR3 is TGTGCCCCCTACTTTCGGGGGTCAGAGAAGTTAAGTCGAGGATTTGAGTCCTACGAGCAGTACTTC. Translating it yields CAPYFRGSEKLSRGFESYEQYF.

In this sample, this clonotype turned up a few times. V is TRBV2 and J is TRBJ1-4; D is unresolved. With 10 bases removed from V and 8 bases from J, the gap between germline ends came to 17 bases. CDR1 and CDR2 (germline): SNHLY, FYNNEI. The length of the CDR3 is 13 residues. The DNA for the CDR3 is TGTGCCACTGGGAGTGGTTTTGGAGAAAAACTGTTTTTT. As protein: CATGSGFGEKLFF.

The V gene is TRBV29-1, the J gene TRBJ2-1; D is tentatively TRBD1 or TRBD2 (7 bases each). This CDR3 is built from 15 residues. V was shortened by 4 bases and J by 0 bases, with 13 bases between the two germline ends. Germline V CDR1 and CDR2: SQVTM, ANQGSEA. The chain's CDR3 is CSVAGGQISYNEQFF. The DNA of the CDR3 is TGCAGCGTTGCGGGGGGACAGATCTCCTACAATGAGCAGTTCTTC.

The chain has TRBV27 and TRBJ2-3; unclear D gene. Trimming removed 3 bases from V and 4 bases from J, with 17 bases in between. The length of the CDR3 is 16 residues. Per the germline V gene, CDR1 is MNHEY and CDR2 is SMNVEV (reference sequence). As DNA, the CDR3 is TGTGCCAGCAGTTTTATTGGCCCCTCGGGCCCAGATACGCAGTATTTT. Translating gives CASSFIGPSGPDTQYF.

This clonotype was seen at least ten times. The CDR3 DNA sequence: TGCAGCGTTGTAACAGCAAAATCGGGGGTGCGACGGAATGAGCAGTACTTC. Amino acid sequence: CSVVTAKSGVRRNEQYF. The V call is TRBV29-1, the J call TRBJ2-7; TRBD2 is a possible D gene (6 bases). The CDR3 length is 17 residues. Germline assignment: CDR1 SQVTM and CDR2 ANQGSEA. Between the trimmed V and J ends, which lost 4 bases and 7 bases, there was a span of 29 bases.

Many counts were recorded for this clonotype. This could be a read error, since a much larger clone is one nucleotide away. The V and J genes are TRBV29-1 and TRBJ2-5; either TRBD1 or TRBD2 may supply D (5 bases each). The CDR3 totals 15 residues. CDR1 is SQVTM, CDR2 ANQGSEA, per germline. The ends were cut back, 3 bases at V and 11 bases at J, with 25 bases in the middle. Written as DNA, the CDR3 is TGCAGCGTTGACCTCGTGGGACCCCTTGACAATGAGCAGTACTTC. Its translation: CSVDLVGPLDNEQYF.

Only a few counts were recorded for this clonotype. The rearrangement uses TRBV3-1 and TRBJ2-5; perhaps D is TRBD1 or TRBD2 (5 bases each). V gave up 8 bases and J gave up 3 bases, with 16 bases separating them. CDR1 is LGHDT, CDR2 YNNKEL, per germline (reference sequence). The CDR3 is 14 residues long. The CDR3 region has the DNA TGTGCCAGCGGGCCAGCCGGGACGGAAGAGACCCAGTACTTC. It codes for CASGPAGTEETQYF.

This rearrangement joins TRBV29-1 to TRBJ2-5; D possibly matches TRBD1 or TRBD2 (6 bases each). There are 12 residues in the CDR3. Germline assignment: CDR1 SQVTM and CDR2 ANQGSEA. The V end was cut by 4 bases, the J end by 3 bases, with 9 bases between. DNA for the CDR3: TGCAGCGTTGCGGGGGCCGAAGAGACCCAGTACTTC. Residues: CSVAGAEETQYF.

The chain uses TRBV20-1 and TRBJ2-1, with TRBD2 matching over 8 bases. Per germline, CDR1 DFQATT and CDR2 SNEGSKA (reference sequence). The length of the CDR3 is 16 residues. J was trimmed by 8 bases and V by 0 bases; bases with no gene match: 12. CDR3 loop: CSARDRLARSGHEQFF. The CDR3 DNA reads TGCAGTGCTAGAGATCGACTAGCGAGGAGCGGTCATGAGCAGTTCTTC.

This clonotype was detected only a few times. V usage is TRBV29-1 and J usage is TRBJ1-3; possible D gene TRBD1, 6 bases. The germline gives CDR1 SQVTM, CDR2 ANQGSEA. This CDR3 spans 14 amino acids. The germline V and J ends were trimmed by 6 bases and 4 bases, with 16 bases remaining between them. CDR3 in DNA: TGCAGCGTGACAGGACCCGGAGGGGGAAACACCATATATTTT. It specifies CSVTGPGGGNTIYF.

This clonotype appeared many times. The chain recombines TRBV12-3 or TRBV12-4 with TRBJ2-7, with 9 bases matching TRBD1. The length of the CDR3 is 14 residues. The ends lost 5 bases at V and 5 bases at J; junction bases unmatched: 7. CDR3 residues: CASSMTGGFNEQYF. The DNA of the CDR3 is TGTGCCAGCAGTATGACAGGGGGGTTCAACGAGCAGTACTTC.

The gene calls are TRBV5-1 and TRBJ2-5; D may be TRBD2 (6 bases). The germline V gene has CDR1 SGHRS and CDR2 YFSETQ. This CDR3 has 13 amino acids. V was clipped by 6 bases and J by 1 base, with 10 bases between them. This CDR3 reads CASTSGRQETQYF. The CDR3, as DNA: TGCGCCAGCACCAGCGGGCGCCAAGAGACCCAGTACTTC.

The V call is TRBV7-9, the J call TRBJ1-1, with 8 bases lining up with TRBD1. Losses at the gene ends were 5 bases for V and 5 bases for J; bases not matched to a gene: 7. This CDR3 spans 14 amino acids. CDR1 is SEHNR, CDR2 FQNEAQ, per germline (reference sequence). In nucleotides, the CDR3 is TGTGCCAGCAGCCCGACAGGGGCGGAGACTGAAGCTTTCTTT. This translates into CASSPTGAETEAFF.

The V and J genes are TRBV15 and TRBJ2-5; 7 nucleotides align to TRBD2. This CDR3 spans 17 amino acids. Germline assignment: CDR1 LNHNV and CDR2 YYDKDF (reference sequence). V gave up 3 bases and J gave up 11 bases; unmatched junction bases: 21. The CDR3 spells CATSSGPLGGGRNEQYF. The CDR3 DNA reads as TGTGCCACCAGCAGCGGTCCGCTGGGGGGAGGGCGAAATGAGCAGTACTTC.

The sample holds a few counts of this clonotype. The chain uses TRBV5-5 and TRBJ2-3, with 10 bases lining up with TRBD1. This CDR3 is 16 amino acids long. Germline V CDR1 and CDR2: SGHKS, YYEKEE (reference sequence). V was pared by 0 bases and J by 8 bases, with 9 bases of the junction left unmatched. CDR3 DNA sequence: TGTGCCAGCAGCTTGGGTGGGACAGGGGCCCCAAGTACGCAGTATTTT. This encodes CASSLGGTGAPSTQYF.

The chain carries TRBV7-8 and TRBJ2-5, with D possibly matching TRBD2 (6 bases). The DNA end lines up better with TRBJ2-1; the J call may be wrong. This CDR3 comprises 14 residues. Germline values: CDR1 SGHVS, CDR2 FQNEAQ. CDR3 DNA: TGTGCCAGCAGCCCGCCCCGGGACTGGGAGACCCAGTTCTTC. Residues: CASSPPRDWETQFF.